This T cell receptor beta chain was recovered during a study of OX40 agonist ivuxolimab in advanced cancers. Looking at the study overall: Those enrolled were 82.7% male, with a mean age of 60 years and ages from 23 to 79.

CDR3 length: 13 amino acids. V lost 2 bases and J lost 4, with 6 bases in between. CDR1 MNHNS and CDR2 SASEGT come from the germline V gene. Samples of blood were obtained at baseline, on cycle 4 day 1, and on cycle 7 day 1. General observations from the study: At 0.1 to 3.0 mg/kg, clonal expansion of CD4+ and CD8+ blood T cells had occurred by week 6. The average count of expanded clones was higher among CD8+ T cells than among CD4+.

This clone has more than one count but fewer than ten. No antigen is known for it. TCRdb keeps only in-frame clones here, not all; method: immunoSEQ multiplex PCR. The table lists 30,000 or so clones, roughly 91% of them singletons. The sequence came from an adult with an advanced solid tumor such as melanoma, head and neck, liver or kidney cancer. The chain is built from TRBV6-1 and TRBJ2-1; tentatively, D is TRBD2 (5 bases). Source: CD4+ or CD8+ T cells sorted from blood, taken in a trial of the OX40 agonist ivuxolimab. The CDR3, as DNA: TGTGCCAGCAGTGAATGGGAGTACAATGAGCAGTTCTTC. It is translated as CASSEWEYNEQFF.